This T cell receptor (beta chain) appears in the sequencing data of a study of blood T cells in healthy people across ages. There are many counts of this clonotype. V was pared by 5 bases and J by 8 bases, with 11 bases between. This CDR3 contains 12 residues. Per the germline V gene, CDR1 is SGHAT and CDR2 is FQNNGV. Together with a sample-barcoded 5' primer, a J-beta primer mix was included in a second PCR lasting about 7 to 12 cycles. TCRdb recomputed calls from the 5' RACE reads with MiXCR, one row per CDR3 protein. The data contain under 2 million distinct CDR3 sequences, roughly 32% of them singletons.

The sample comprised blood. This chain joins TRBV11-2 and TRBJ2-3, with a weak D call TRBD1 (5 bases). This TCR derives from a woman aged 30 to 39 in good health. CDR3 DNA sequence: TGTGCCAGCAGCCCAGGGTCTGGTACGCAGTATTTT. Protein sequence: CASSPGSGTQYF.